This T cell receptor beta chain was identified during a study of OX40 agonist ivuxolimab in advanced cancers. Turning to the study itself: In this cohort, patients received ivuxolimab, an agonistic anti-OX40 (CD134) antibody.

The CDR3 length is 15 residues. Germline V lookup: CDR1 LGHNA, CDR2 YSLEER. With V trimmed by 0 bases and J by 2 bases, 4 bases remained unmatched. Autoimmune disease history or systemic immunosuppression barred patients. Sequencing used immunoSEQ multiplex PCR; TCRdb keeps in-frame clones, though not all of them. The data show under 85,000 clones, approximately 91% seen once. The receptor's source is an adult with an advanced solid tumor such as melanoma, head and neck, liver or kidney cancer. The V gene is TRBV4-3, the J gene TRBJ2-7, with TRBD2 identical over 7 bases. Here the sequenced sample was CD4+ or CD8+ T cells sorted from blood, taken in a trial of the OX40 agonist ivuxolimab. Here the CDR3 DNA reads TGCGCCAGCAGCCAAGAATGGGGGGGGACCTACGAGCAGTACTTC. This translates into CASSQEWGGTYEQYF.